This T cell receptor (beta chain) was sequenced during a study of CD8 T cells in ankylosing spondylitis. The V end lost 6 bases, the J end lost 2 bases, and 8 bases lay between the germline ends. This CDR3 has 13 amino acids. Ten or more counts support this clonotype. The antigen is undetermined. General study results and limits: Apparently characteristic of ankylosing spondylitis blood was a TCR beta motif (roughly eight highly homologous variants). It was reported that disease-linked clones were significantly enriched in matched ankylosing spondylitis synovial fluid.

Making use of molecular barcodes, quantitative 5'-RACE generated TCR beta libraries. TCRdb reanalysed the 5' RACE reads using MiXCR and keeps one entry per CDR3 protein. The data show under 250,000 distinct CDR3 sequences, about 6.7% seen once. The TCR originated in a male donor with ankylosing spondylitis. The specimen sequenced was blood, either unsorted or a sorted T cell fraction (not recorded which). This chain joins TRBV12-3 or TRBV12-4 and TRBJ2-4; D uncertain. Written as DNA, the CDR3 is TGTGCCAGCAGCCCTTCCCCCAAAAACATTCAGTACTTC. Translation: CASSPSPKNIQYF.